This passage covers 20 T cell receptor beta chains from one sample sequenced in a study of cytomegalovirus exposure and HLA in healthy donors. 13 Jbeta primers and 60 Vbeta primers were used for the PCR. Libraries were prepared by immunoSEQ multiplex PCR; TCRdb keeps only in-frame clonotypes and omits some of them. The sample holds about 140,000 clones, roughly 9.7% seen once. Sample: PBMCs. The receptors were gathered from a man aged 50 to 60 in good health and CMV-seronegative.

Comment on this clone: The junction differs from germline at one of its ends, possibly a read error. V and J are TRBV4-1 and TRBJ2-5; 7 nucleotides line up with TRBD2. The germline V gene encodes CDR1 MGHRA and CDR2 YSYEKL. The CDR3 has 17 residues. The CDR3 loop reads CASSQGGGRARGENQYF. Written as DNA, the CDR3 is TGCGCCAGCAGCCAAGGAGGAGGGAGGGCCCGTGGAGAGAACCAGTACTTC.

The rearrangement joins TRBV27 to TRBJ2-7, with a possible D match to TRBD2 (5 bases). Germline V CDR1 and CDR2: MNHEY, SMNVEV (reference sequence). The CDR3 consists of 19 residues. Trimming left V 6 bases short and J 0 bases short, with 27 bases between. CDR3: CASRTLGMTNLPSSYEQYF. The CDR3 region has the DNA TGTGCCAGCAGGACTCTCGGGATGACCAATCTACCCAGCTCCTACGAGCAGTACTTC.

CDR3 in amino acids: CASSLDSPNTGELFF. CDR3 coding DNA: TGTGCCAGCAGCTTAGATAGTCCGAACACCGGGGAGCTGTTTTTT. The chain recombines TRBV11-2 with TRBJ2-2; D remains ambiguous. This CDR3 region has 15 residues. V gave up 0 bases and J gave up 0 bases, with 5 bases separating them. The germline V gene encodes CDR1 SGHAT and CDR2 FQNNGV. The whole variable domain, filled in from reference TRBV11-2 and TRBJ2-2, reads EAGVAQSPRYKIIEKRQSVAFWCNPISGHATLYWYQQILGQGPKLLIQFQNNGVVDDSQLPKDRFSAERLKGVDSTLKIQPAKLEDSAVYLCASSLDSPNTGELFFGEGSRLTVL.

The chain carries TRBV9 and TRBJ2-1; D possibly corresponds to TRBD1 (6 bases). Per the germline V gene, CDR1 is SGDLS and CDR2 is YYNGEE. The CDR3 is 13 amino acids. V was trimmed by 4 bases and J by 5 bases, leaving 10 bases between them. The CDR3 sequence is CASSPGANNEQFF. The CDR3 nucleotides are TGTGCCAGCAGCCCAGGGGCAAACAATGAGCAGTTCTTC.

The chain carries TRBV28 and TRBJ2-1, with 11 bases lining up with TRBD2. Germline V gene lookup returns CDR1 MDHEN and CDR2 SYDVKM. The CDR3 contains 17 residues. The ends lost 4 bases at V and 0 bases at J; junction bases unmatched: 5. The CDR3 sequence: CASSSGTSGNSYNEQFF. CDR3 sequence (DNA): TGTGCCAGCAGTTCTGGGACTAGCGGAAACTCCTACAATGAGCAGTTCTTC.

The CDR3 sequence is CASSQEWTGGSGANVLTF. As DNA, the CDR3 is TGCGCCAGCAGCCAAGAATGGACAGGGGGTAGTGGGGCCAACGTCCTGACTTTC. The chain combines TRBV4-1 with TRBJ2-6; 10 bases map to TRBD1. There are 18 residues in the CDR3. CDR1 and CDR2 (germline): MGHRA, YSYEKL. The V and J ends lost 0 bases and 3 bases, in that order; junction bases with no gene match: 5.

This clone was recorded a few times. This chain links TRBV30 with TRBJ2-2, with 7 bases identical to TRBD1. The CDR3 has 14 residues. CDR1 GTSNPN and CDR2 SVGIG come from the germline V gene (reference sequence). Trimming cost V 4 bases and J 4 bases; bases outside gene matches: 6. The CDR3 DNA reads as TGTGCCTGGAAGGGGGACAGCTTCACCGGGGAGCTGTTTTTT. Encoded protein: CAWKGDSFTGELFF.

This clone has just a few counts. The chain is built from TRBV11-1 and TRBJ2-5, with D perhaps TRBD1 (5 bases). The CDR3 has 16 amino acids. CDR1 and CDR2 (germline): SGHAT, FQDESV (reference sequence). Trimming stripped 4 bases from V and 2 bases from J, with 17 bases between. In DNA, the CDR3 is TGTGCCAGCAGCTCGTTCACAGGATTGCCACAAGAGACCCAGTACTTC. Encoded protein: CASSSFTGLPQETQYF.

This clone occurred a few times. J is TRBJ2-4 and V is TRBV28; 9 bases are shared with TRBD1. CDR3 length: 16 amino acids. Germline CDR1 MDHEN, CDR2 SYDVKM. Trimming removed 3 bases from V and 1 base from J; junction bases left unmatched: 4. The CDR3 nucleotides read TGTGCCAGCAGTTTGTGGACAGGGGCGGCCAAAAACATTCAGTACTTC. Protein sequence: CASSLWTGAAKNIQYF. The variable domain in full, completed from reference TRBV28 and TRBJ2-4, reads DVKVTQSSRYLVKRTGEKVFLECVQDMDHENMFWYRQDPGLGLRLIYFSYDVKMKEKGDIPEGYSVSREKKERFSLILESASTNQTSMYLCASSLWTGAAKNIQYFGAGTRLSVL.

This clone was counted once. The chain couples TRBV6-1 to TRBJ1-4; no definite D call. Germline V gene data show CDR1 as MNHNS and CDR2 as SASEGT. Trimming removed 0 bases at V and 8 bases at J, with 13 bases between. The CDR3 runs to 15 residues. CDR3 DNA sequence: TGTGCCAGCAGTGAAGCGCGGTACGACTGGGAAAAACTGTTTTTT. As protein: CASSEARYDWEKLFF.

This chain links TRBV4-1 with TRBJ2-1; a possible D gene is TRBD2 (6 bases). This CDR3 region has 18 residues. Germline V gene data show CDR1 as MGHRA and CDR2 as YSYEKL. The V and J ends lost 1 base and 0 bases respectively, with 16 bases between them. Written as DNA, the CDR3 is TGCGCCAGCAGCCAAGCTCCCGGGACTGTGAGCTCCTACAATGAGCAGTTCTTC. It translates to CASSQAPGTVSSYNEQFF.

This clone was detected only a few times. The rearrangement joins TRBV7-2 to TRBJ2-6; 8 bases map to TRBD1. Germline V gives CDR1 SGHTA, CDR2 FQGNSA. The CDR3 is made up of 15 amino acids. V lost 6 bases to trimming and J lost 2 bases; unmatched junction nucleotides: 3. The CDR3 DNA reads as TGTGCCAGCAGGAAACAGGGGGCTGGGGCCAACGTCCTGACTTTC. Its protein is CASRKQGAGANVLTF.

This clone was seen only a few times. V usage is TRBV28 and J usage is TRBJ2-7, with a weak D call TRBD2 (5 bases). Germline V gene sequence: CDR1 MDHEN, CDR2 SYDVKM. This CDR3 has 13 amino acids. V was pared by 4 bases and J by 0 bases, with 7 bases between. CDR3 bases: TGTGCCAGCAGTTGGGGAGCCTCCTACGAGCAGTACTTC. Encoded protein: CASSWGASYEQYF.

The chain has TRBV5-4 and TRBJ1-2; 8 nucleotides agree with TRBD1. Trimming at V came to 3 bases and at J to 4 bases, leaving 5 bases not matched to a gene. Germline V gene data show CDR1 as SGHNT and CDR2 as YYREEE (reference sequence). This CDR3 contains 14 residues. CDR3 in amino acids: CASSYGQGPYGYTF. The CDR3 coding sequence is TGTGCCAGCAGCTACGGACAGGGACCCTATGGCTACACCTTC. Based on the CDR3 plus reference TRBV5-4 and TRBJ1-2, the full variable domain is ETGVTQSPTHLIKTRGQQVTLRCSSQSGHNTVSWYQQALGQGPQFIFQYYREEENGRGNFPPRFSGLQFPNYSSELNVNALELDDSALYLCASSYGQGPYGYTFGSGTRLTVV.

The CDR3: CASSQRLAGGSTDTQYF. DNA for the CDR3: TGCGCCAGCAGCCAAAGACTAGCGGGGGGCTCCACAGATACGCAGTATTTT. V is TRBV5-1 and J is TRBJ2-3; TRBD2 agrees at 13 bases. Germline lookup yields CDR1 SGHRS and CDR2 YFSETQ. J gave up 2 bases and V 4 bases, and 7 bases lay outside the gene matches. The CDR3 extends over 17 amino acids.

The chain carries TRBV7-9 and TRBJ1-2; no clear D. Deletions cut 5 bases from V and 2 bases from J, with 12 bases between. There are 14 residues in the CDR3. Germline V gene sequence: CDR1 SEHNR, CDR2 FQNEAQ (reference sequence). As DNA, the CDR3 is TGTGCCAGCAGCCCGACGACGGGAAACTATGGCTACACCTTC. Its translation: CASSPTTGNYGYTF.

In this sample, this clone turned up a few times. The chain couples TRBV4-1 to TRBJ2-3, with 7 bases identical to TRBD2. Germline values: CDR1 MGHRA, CDR2 YSYEKL. Losses at the gene ends were 3 bases for V and 0 bases for J; bases not matched to a gene: 9. The CDR3 is 17 residues long. In nucleotides, the CDR3 is TGCGCCAGCAGCCAGGCTAGCGGAGAAACTAGCACAGATACGCAGTATTTT. This codes for CASSQASGETSTDTQYF.

The J gene is TRBJ2-2, the V gene TRBV9; 14 nucleotides align to TRBD2. This CDR3 region has 18 residues. The V and J ends lost 0 bases and 4 bases, in that order; junction bases with no gene match: 5. Germline V CDR1 and CDR2: SGDLS, YYNGEE. The DNA of the CDR3 is TGTGCCAGCAGCGTAGCCCTGACTAGCGGGAGGGGCACCGGGGAGCTGTTTTTT. Protein product: CASSVALTSGRGTGELFF.

The rearrangement uses TRBV11-3 and TRBJ2-7; the D gene is possibly TRBD2 (6 bases). The CDR3 is 15 amino acids. Per the germline V gene, CDR1 is SGHNT and CDR2 is YENEEA. The germline V and J ends were trimmed by 1 base and 2 bases, with 12 bases remaining between them. This chain's CDR3 is CASSLGSGGPYEQYF. The CDR3, as DNA: TGTGCCAGCAGCTTAGGATCCGGGGGTCCCTACGAGCAGTACTTC. Looking up the rest from reference TRBV11-3 and TRBJ2-7 gives the full variable domain: EAGVVQSPRYKIIEKKQPVAFWCNPISGHNTLYWYLQNLGQGPELLIRYENEEAVDDSQLPKDRFSAERLKGVDSTLKIQPAELGDSAVYLCASSLGSGGPYEQYFGPGTRLTVT.

The chain employs TRBV6-6 and TRBJ1-2; tentative D call: TRBD1 (6 bases). V lost 3 bases to trimming and J lost 8 bases, with 16 bases between them. Germline V gene data show CDR1 as MNHNY and CDR2 as SVGAGI (reference sequence). CDR3 length: 14 residues. The CDR3 reads CASSYLNRVEGYTF. The CDR3 coding sequence is TGTGCCAGCAGTTATCTTAACAGGGTGGAAGGCTACACCTTC.